The clone carrying this T cell receptor beta chain has only a few counts. The data belong to a study of CD4 and CD8 cells across lung adenocarcinoma regions. Donors had localized lung adenocarcinoma, a non-small cell lung cancer. TCRdb independently ran MiXCR on the PCR reads; one entry per CDR3 protein. The table has tens of thousands of distinct CDR3 sequences, around 52% seen once. The CDR3 runs 13 residues. CDR1 SGHRS and CDR2 YFSETQ come from the germline V gene. The sequence was collected from a male donor with lung adenocarcinoma. The CD4 and CD8 labels of this study may be unreliable. The gene calls are TRBV5-1 and TRBJ2-5, with D tentatively TRBD1 (6 bases). The J call is doubtful: the DNA matches TRBJ2-7 better. The sample consisted of CD4+ T cells from the center of a lung tumor. This CDR3 reads CASSAGTNYEQYF. DNA for the CDR3: TGCGCCAGCAGCGCCGGGACAAACTACGAGCAGTACTTC.